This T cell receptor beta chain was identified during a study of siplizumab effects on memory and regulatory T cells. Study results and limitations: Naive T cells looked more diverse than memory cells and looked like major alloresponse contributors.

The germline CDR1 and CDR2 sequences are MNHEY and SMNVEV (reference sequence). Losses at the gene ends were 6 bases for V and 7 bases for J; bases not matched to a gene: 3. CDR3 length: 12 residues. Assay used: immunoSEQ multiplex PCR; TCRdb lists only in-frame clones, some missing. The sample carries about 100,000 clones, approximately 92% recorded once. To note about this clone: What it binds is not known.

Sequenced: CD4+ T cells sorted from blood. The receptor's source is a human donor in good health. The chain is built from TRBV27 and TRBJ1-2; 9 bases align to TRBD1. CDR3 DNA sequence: TGTGCCAGCAGGGGGACAGGGACTGGCTACACCTTC. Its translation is CASRGTGTGYTF.